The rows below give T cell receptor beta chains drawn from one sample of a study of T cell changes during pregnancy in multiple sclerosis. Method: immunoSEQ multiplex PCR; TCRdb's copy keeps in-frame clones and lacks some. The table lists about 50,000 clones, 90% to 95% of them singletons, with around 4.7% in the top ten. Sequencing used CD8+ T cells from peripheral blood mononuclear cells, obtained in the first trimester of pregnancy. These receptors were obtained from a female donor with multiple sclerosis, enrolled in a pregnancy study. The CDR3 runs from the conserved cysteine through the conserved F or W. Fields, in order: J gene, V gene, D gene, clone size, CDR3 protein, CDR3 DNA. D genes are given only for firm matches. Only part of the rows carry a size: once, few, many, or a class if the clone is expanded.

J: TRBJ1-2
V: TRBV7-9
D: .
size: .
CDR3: CASSPSGWEGNYGYTF
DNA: TGTGCCAGCAGCCCTAGTGGTTGGGAGGGAAACTATGGCTACACCTTC

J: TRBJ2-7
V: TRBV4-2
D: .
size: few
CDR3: CASSQDKGPPYEQYF
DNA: TGTGCCAGCAGCCAAGATAAGGGGCCCCCCTACGAGCAGTACTTC

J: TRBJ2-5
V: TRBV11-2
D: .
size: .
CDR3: CASSLVASAETQYF
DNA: TGTGCCAGCAGCTTAGTGGCTAGTGCCGAGACCCAGTACTTC

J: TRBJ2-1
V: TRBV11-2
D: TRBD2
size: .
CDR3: CASSLDGASGNNEQFF
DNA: TGTGCCAGCAGCTTAGATGGGGCTAGCGGAAACAATGAGCAGTTCTTC

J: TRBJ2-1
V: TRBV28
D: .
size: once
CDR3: CASVGGGPTYEQFF
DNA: TGTGCCAGCGTAGGAGGAGGCCCCACATATGAGCAGTTCTTC

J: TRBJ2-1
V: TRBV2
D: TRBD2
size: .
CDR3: CASSFTSGGYNEQFF
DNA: TGTGCCAGCAGTTTTACTAGCGGGGGGTACAATGAGCAGTTCTTC

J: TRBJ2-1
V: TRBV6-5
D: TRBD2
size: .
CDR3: CASSLVGGSNNEQFF
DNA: TGTGCCAGCAGCCTCGTCGGCGGGAGCAACAATGAGCAGTTCTTC

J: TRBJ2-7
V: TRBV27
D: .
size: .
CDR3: CASSFFPGGHEQYF
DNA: TGTGCCAGCAGTTTTTTCCCAGGGGGGCACGAGCAGTACTTC

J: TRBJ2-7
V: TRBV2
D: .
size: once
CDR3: CASQGSYDEQYF
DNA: TGTGCCAGCCAGGGTTCCTACGACGAGCAGTACTTC

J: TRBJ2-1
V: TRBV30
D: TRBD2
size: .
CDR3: CAWSSGGNEQFF
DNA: TGTGCCTGGAGTTCCGGGGGGAATGAGCAGTTCTTC

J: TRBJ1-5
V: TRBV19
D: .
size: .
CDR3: CASSRYPGGSNQPQHF
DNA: TGTGCCAGTAGTCGGTATCCGGGAGGTAGCAATCAGCCCCAGCATTTT

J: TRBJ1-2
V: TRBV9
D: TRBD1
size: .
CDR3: CASSVESRGSTGEIYGYTF
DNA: TGTGCCAGCAGCGTAGAGTCTCGTGGAAGTACAGGGGAAATCTATGGCTACACCTTC

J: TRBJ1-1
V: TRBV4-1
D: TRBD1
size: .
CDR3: CASSLGTGRDTEAFF
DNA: TGCGCCAGCAGCCTCGGGACAGGGCGAGACACTGAAGCTTTCTTT

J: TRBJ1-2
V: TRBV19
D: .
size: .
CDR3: CASTTRMGPSPNYGYTF
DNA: TGTGCCAGTACCACGCGGATGGGGCCCTCCCCTAACTATGGCTACACCTTC

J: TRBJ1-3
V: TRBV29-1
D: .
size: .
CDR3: CSVAQPGNTIYF
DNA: TGCAGCGTTGCACAGCCTGGAAACACCATATATTTT

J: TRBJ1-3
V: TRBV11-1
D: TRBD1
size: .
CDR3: CASSLYRGSGNTIYF
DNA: TGTGCCAGCAGCCTTTACAGGGGATCTGGAAACACCATATATTTT

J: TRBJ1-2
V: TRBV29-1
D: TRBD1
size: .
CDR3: CSVIDRGQGYTF
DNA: TGCAGCGTGATCGACAGGGGGCAGGGCTACACCTTC

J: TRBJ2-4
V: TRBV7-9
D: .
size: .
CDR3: CASSLGGGNIQYF
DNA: TGTGCCAGCAGCTTAGGTGGGGGGAACATTCAGTACTTC

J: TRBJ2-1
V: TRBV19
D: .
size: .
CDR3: CASSTPFVFSELSYNEQFF
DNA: TGTGCCAGTAGTACCCCCTTTGTGTTTAGCGAGCTGTCCTACAATGAGCAGTTCTTC

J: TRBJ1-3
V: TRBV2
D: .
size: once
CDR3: CASSELREYTIYF
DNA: TGTGCCAGCAGTGAATTGCGGGAGTACACCATATATTTT

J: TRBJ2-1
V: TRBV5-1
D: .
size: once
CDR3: CASSLAGVGYNEQFF
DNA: TGCGCCAGCAGCTTGGCCGGAGTAGGATACAATGAGCAGTTCTTC

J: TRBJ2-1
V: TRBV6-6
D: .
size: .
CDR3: CASSLYNEQFF
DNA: TGTGCCAGCAGCCTCTACAATGAGCAGTTCTTC

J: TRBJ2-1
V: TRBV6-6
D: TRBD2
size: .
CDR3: CASTGLAQHNEQFF
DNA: TGTGCCAGCACGGGACTAGCGCAGCACAATGAGCAGTTCTTC

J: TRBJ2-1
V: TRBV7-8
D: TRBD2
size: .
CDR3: CASSSGLAPNEQFF
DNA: TGTGCCAGCAGCTCGGGACTAGCGCCGAATGAGCAGTTCTTC

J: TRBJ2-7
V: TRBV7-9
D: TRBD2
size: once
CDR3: CASSPETSGRPYEQYF
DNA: TGTGCCAGCAGCCCAGAGACTAGCGGGAGACCCTACGAGCAGTACTTC

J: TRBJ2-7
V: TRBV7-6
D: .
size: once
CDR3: CASSLSGYRAEQYF
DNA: TGTGCCAGCAGCTTATCAGGGTACAGAGCCGAGCAGTACTTC

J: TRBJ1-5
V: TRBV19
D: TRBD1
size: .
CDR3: CASETGAPYRVNQPQHF
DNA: TGTGCCAGTGAGACAGGGGCACCTTATAGGGTCAATCAGCCCCAGCATTTT

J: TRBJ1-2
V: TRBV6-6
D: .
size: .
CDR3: CASSYSRGITDGYTF
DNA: TGTGCCAGCAGTTATAGTAGGGGCATTACTGATGGCTACACCTTC

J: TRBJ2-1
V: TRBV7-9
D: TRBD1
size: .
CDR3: CASSHSTGDEQFF
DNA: TGTGCCAGCAGCCACTCGACAGGGGATGAGCAGTTCTTC

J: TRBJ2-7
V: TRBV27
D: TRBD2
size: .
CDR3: CASSLSREVYEQYF
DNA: TGTGCCAGCAGCCTAAGTCGGGAGGTCTACGAGCAGTACTTC

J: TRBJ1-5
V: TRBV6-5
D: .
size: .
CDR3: CASSPDGQGGQPQHF
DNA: TGTGCCAGCAGTCCCGATGGGCAGGGAGGCCAGCCCCAGCATTTT

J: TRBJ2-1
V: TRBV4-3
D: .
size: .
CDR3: CASSQDRNLYNEQFF
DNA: TGCGCCAGCAGCCAAGACAGAAACCTTTACAATGAGCAGTTCTTC

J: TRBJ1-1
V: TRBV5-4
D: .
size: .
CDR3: CASSLGGGGTEAFF
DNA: TGTGCCAGCAGCTTGGGGGGGGGTGGCACTGAAGCTTTCTTT

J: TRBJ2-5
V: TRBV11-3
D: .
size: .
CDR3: CASSAPDGGQETQYF
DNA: TGTGCCAGCAGCGCCCCTGACGGGGGTCAAGAGACCCAGTACTTC

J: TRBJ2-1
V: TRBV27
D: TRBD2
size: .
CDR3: CASTYWGGGYNEQFF
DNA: TGTGCCAGCACTTACTGGGGCGGGGGATACAATGAGCAGTTCTTC

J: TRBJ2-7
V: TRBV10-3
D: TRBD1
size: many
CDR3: CAISPGTGDEQYF
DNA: TGTGCCATCAGCCCCGGGACAGGGGACGAGCAGTACTTC

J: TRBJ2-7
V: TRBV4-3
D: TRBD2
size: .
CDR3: CASSQDRLLYSGGEQYF
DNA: TGCGCCAGCAGCCAAGATCGGCTCTTATACTCGGGGGGCGAGCAGTACTTC

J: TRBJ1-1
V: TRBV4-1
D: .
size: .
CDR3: CASSQDAGEAFF
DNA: TGCGCCAGCAGCCAAGATGCAGGAGAAGCTTTCTTT

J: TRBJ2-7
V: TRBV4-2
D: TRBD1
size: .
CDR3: CASSPSRDSSYEQYF
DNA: TGTGCCAGCAGCCCTTCCCGGGACAGCTCCTACGAGCAGTACTTC

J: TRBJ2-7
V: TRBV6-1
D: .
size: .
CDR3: CASSERTVSPYEQYF
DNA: TGTGCCAGCAGTGAAAGGACAGTTAGCCCCTACGAGCAGTACTTC

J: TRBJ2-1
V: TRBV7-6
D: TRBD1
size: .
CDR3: CASSSTPYPDRIKGNEQFF
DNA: TGTGCCAGCAGCTCGACCCCTTACCCGGACAGGATTAAGGGGAATGAGCAGTTCTTC

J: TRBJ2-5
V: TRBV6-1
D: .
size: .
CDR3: CASSDSEEETQYF
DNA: TGTGCCAGCAGTGACTCAGAAGAAGAGACCCAGTACTTC

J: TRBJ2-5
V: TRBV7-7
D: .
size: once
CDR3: CASSRDTLQETQYF
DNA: TGTGCCAGCAGCCGTGACACCCTCCAAGAGACCCAGTACTTC

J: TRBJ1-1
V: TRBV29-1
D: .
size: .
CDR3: CSALPTSGTEAFF
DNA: TGCAGCGCCCTACCCACTAGCGGGACTGAAGCTTTCTTT

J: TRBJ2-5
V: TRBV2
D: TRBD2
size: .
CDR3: CASSLSRLAGEGRQETQYF
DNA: TGTGCCAGCAGTCTCTCCCGACTAGCGGGAGAAGGTCGACAAGAGACCCAGTACTTC

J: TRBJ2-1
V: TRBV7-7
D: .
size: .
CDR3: CASSTEEEVGYNEQFF
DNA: TGTGCCAGCAGCACAGAGGAGGAGGTCGGTTACAATGAGCAGTTCTTC

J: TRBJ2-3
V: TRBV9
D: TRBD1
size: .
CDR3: CASSTGQGTRTDTQYF
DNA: TGTGCCAGCAGCACCGGACAGGGGACCCGCACAGATACGCAGTATTTT

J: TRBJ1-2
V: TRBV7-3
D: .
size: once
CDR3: CASLPTGQTTNYGYTF
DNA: TGTGCCAGCCTACCTACCGGACAAACAACTAACTATGGCTACACCTTC

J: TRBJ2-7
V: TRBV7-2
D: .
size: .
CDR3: CASSLVVGRGFTYEQYF
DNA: TGTGCCAGCAGCTTAGTGGTCGGGCGGGGATTCACCTACGAGCAGTACTTC

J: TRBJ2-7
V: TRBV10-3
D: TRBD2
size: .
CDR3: CAISALTSGIAYEQYF
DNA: TGTGCCATCAGTGCCCTGACTAGCGGGATTGCCTACGAGCAGTACTTC

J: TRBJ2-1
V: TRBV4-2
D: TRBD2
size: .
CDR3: CASSPRLAGGSYNEQFF
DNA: TGTGCCAGCAGCCCCCGACTAGCGGGGGGTTCCTACAATGAGCAGTTCTTC

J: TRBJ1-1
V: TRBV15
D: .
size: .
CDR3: CATSRETGGRTEAFF
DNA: TGTGCCACCAGCAGGGAGACGGGGGGTCGCACTGAAGCTTTCTTT